Below, 21 T cell receptor beta chains from the same sample are listed, as sequenced in a study of neurological immune-mediated disorders. TCRdb reprocessed the 5' RACE reads with MiXCR, giving one entry per CDR3 protein. The table includes approximately 65,000 distinct CDR3 sequences, over 4% detected once. Material for sequencing was PBMCs. Receptor source: a man aged 45-65 years with multiple sclerosis.

This clonotype showed up many times. The J gene is TRBJ1-2, the V gene TRBV29-1; D not certain. The germline CDR1 and CDR2 sequences are SQVTM and ANQGSEA. The CDR3 runs to 11 residues. Trimming left V 4 bases short and J 5 bases short, with 8 bases between. The CDR3, as DNA: TGCAGCGTTGCGGCCCAGTATGGCTACACCTTC. Its protein is CSVAAQYGYTF.

This clonotype was detected ten times or more. This sequence joins TRBV6-5 and TRBJ1-4; D perhaps matches TRBD1 (5 bases). V lost 0 bases and J lost 7, with 12 bases in between. Germline CDR1 reads MNHEY; CDR2 reads SVGAGI. The CDR3 has 15 residues. In DNA form, the CDR3 reads TGTGCCAGCAGTTACTCGTGGCAGGGAGGTGAAAAACTGTTTTTT. It yields the protein CASSYSWQGGEKLFF.

Many counts were recorded for this clonotype. The V and J genes are TRBV6-5 and TRBJ2-3, with D perhaps TRBD2 (7 bases). CDR1 is MNHEY, CDR2 SVGAGI, per germline. The CDR3 covers 14 residues. The ends were cut back, 2 bases at V and 4 bases at J, with 10 bases in the middle. The CDR3 DNA sequence: TGTGCCAGCAGTTACCGGGGGGCCGCAGATACGCAGTATTTT. As protein: CASSYRGAADTQYF.

This clonotype has a count of ten or more. The V call is TRBV7-2, the J call TRBJ2-3; weak D call: TRBD2 (6 bases). V was shortened by 2 bases and J by 1 base, with 7 bases between the two germline ends. There are 14 residues in the CDR3. Germline CDR1 and CDR2: SGHTA and FQGNSA. The CDR3 DNA reads as TGTGCCAGCAGCTTATGGGGGGGCACAGATACGCAGTATTTT. Translated, it gives CASSLWGGTDTQYF.

In its sample, this clonotype was seen a few times. This chain joins TRBV12-3 or TRBV12-4 and TRBJ2-3; D is uncertain. This CDR3 is 14 amino acids long. Trimming stripped 8 bases from V and 0 bases from J, with 12 bases between. The CDR3 is CASADESSTDTQYF. The CDR3 nucleotides read TGTGCCAGCGCGGACGAGTCTAGCACAGATACGCAGTATTTT.

This clonotype was picked up many times. V gene TRBV28 combines with J gene TRBJ2-3; 8 nucleotides line up with TRBD1. The germline CDR1 and CDR2 sequences are MDHEN and SYDVKM. This CDR3 contains 16 residues. V was clipped by 3 bases and J by 4 bases; unmatched bases: 9. The CDR3 here is CASSFGQGAWADTQYF. The CDR3 nucleotides are TGTGCCAGCAGTTTCGGCCAGGGGGCTTGGGCAGATACGCAGTATTTT.

This clonotype was recorded at least ten times. V is TRBV12-5 and J is TRBJ2-4; D remains ambiguous. CDR1 LGHNT and CDR2 FRNRAP come from the germline V gene. V lost 2 bases to trimming and J lost 9 bases, with 14 bases between them. This CDR3 is 14 amino acids long. The CDR3: CASGLSYPLGIQYF. In nucleotides, the CDR3 is TGTGCTAGTGGTTTGTCCTACCCGTTAGGCATTCAGTACTTC.

This clonotype was seen many times. The V and J genes are TRBV4-3 and TRBJ1-4; D gene ambiguous. Germline-derived CDR1 and CDR2 are LGHNA and YSLEER. Trimming pared 4 bases from V and 3 bases from J, leaving 15 bases between. The CDR3 is 16 amino acids. Here the CDR3 DNA reads TGCGCCAGCAGCCGAAACTCGCGTTCGGCTAATGAAAAACTGTTTTTT. It specifies CASSRNSRSANEKLFF.

This clonotype occurred a few times. The chain combines TRBV6-2 or TRBV6-3 with TRBJ1-6; TRBD1 matches 7 bases. The germline V gene encodes CDR1 MNHEY and CDR2 SVGEGT. CDR3 length equals 14 residues. V dropped 7 bases and J dropped 5; count of bases not matched to a gene: 5. The CDR3 sequence is CASIRDSNNSPLHF. The CDR3 coding sequence is TGTGCCAGCATCCGGGACAGTAATAATTCACCCCTCCACTTT.

This clonotype was recorded a few times. Compared with germline, one end of the junction differs, possibly owing to a read error. V gene TRBV12-3 or TRBV12-4 combines with J gene TRBJ1-5, with TRBD1 as a possible D gene (6 bases). The CDR3 has 15 residues. The CDR3 is CASSLFGGVNQPQNF. The DNA for the CDR3 is TGTGCCAGCAGTTTATTTGGGGGCGTCAATCAGCCCCAGAATTTT.

This clonotype was seen repeatedly, ten times or more. CDR3: CASSTLTEAFF. The DNA of the CDR3 is TGTGCCAGCAGCACACTAACCGAAGCTTTCTTT. The chain combines TRBV16 with TRBJ1-1; D is uncertain. The germline V and J ends were trimmed by 5 bases and 8 bases, with 9 bases remaining between them. The germline gives CDR1 KGHSY, CDR2 FQNENV. The CDR3 spans 11 residues.

In this sample, this clonotype turned up many times. V usage is TRBV6-2 or TRBV6-3 and J usage is TRBJ2-7, with a possible D match to TRBD1 (6 bases). This CDR3 has 14 amino acids. V lost 6 bases and J lost 4, with 16 bases in between. Germline-derived CDR1 and CDR2 are MNHEY and SVGEGT. DNA for the CDR3: TGTGCCAGCAGGCGTCCGGGACAAACTTACGAGCAGTACTTC. It yields the protein CASRRPGQTYEQYF.

With regard to this clonotype: Since the CDR3 does not end with the conserved phenylalanine or tryptophan, this likely comes from a read error. It is unclear where the CDR3 begins or ends on the DNA, so no DNA is shown, and the CDR3 is as TCRdb lists it. The rearrangement links TRBV29-1 to TRBJ1-2; the listed D gene, TRBD1, was not tested against the DNA. The CDR3 length is 13 residues, termini included. Looked up from germline, CDR1 is SQVTM and CDR2 is ANQGSEA. The CDR3 protein is CSVLSGGADGYTC.

The table lists this clonotype with many counts. The V gene is TRBV12-3 or TRBV12-4, the J gene TRBJ1-2; no clear D gene. The V end was cut by 0 bases, the J end by 0 bases, with 11 bases between. The CDR3 contains 16 residues. The CDR3 protein is CASSLARGVANYGYTF. The CDR3 DNA reads as TGTGCCAGCAGTTTAGCGCGGGGAGTAGCTAACTATGGCTACACCTTC.

Of note for this clonotype: This sequence may be a read error, since a much larger clone differs from it by one base. The chain recombines TRBV9 with TRBJ1-2; D is unresolved. Germline V gene data show CDR1 as SGDLS and CDR2 as YYNGEE. The length of the CDR3 is 12 residues. The CDR3 is CANSPPGYGYTF. In nucleotides, the CDR3 is TGTGCCAACAGCCCCCCAGGCTATGGCTACACCTTC. The entire variable domain, with the rest obtained from reference TRBV9 and TRBJ1-2, is as follows: DSGVTQTPKHLITATGQRVTLRCSPRSGDLSVYWYQQSLDQGLQFLIQYYNGEERAKGNILERFSAQQFPDLHSELNLSSLELGDSALYFCANSPPGYGYTFGSGTRLTVV.

This clonotype was counted between two and nine times. J is TRBJ2-5 and V is TRBV18, with D uncertain. This CDR3 comprises 15 residues. Germline lookup yields CDR1 KGHSH and CDR2 LQKENI. Trimming removed 0 bases at V and 3 bases at J, with 11 bases between. As DNA, the CDR3 is TGTGCCAGCTCACCACCGTCATACAGTAAAGAGACCCAGTACTTC. Encoded protein: CASSPPSYSKETQYF.

Ten or more counts support this clonotype. The V gene is TRBV12-3 or TRBV12-4, the J gene TRBJ1-6; no reliable D call. Trimming removed 6 bases at V and 11 bases at J, with 17 bases between. The CDR3 extends over 14 amino acids. The CDR3: CASSPGGIRTPLHF. The CDR3 nucleotides are TGTGCCAGCAGCCCAGGCGGCATCAGGACACCCCTCCACTTT.

This clonotype has a count of ten or more. This chain uses TRBV7-2 with TRBJ2-5; 7 positions agree with TRBD1. CDR3 length: 14 residues. From germline, CDR1 is SGHTA and CDR2 FQGNSA. V lost 3 bases and J lost 5; bases outside the gene matches: 6. CDR3 nucleotides: TGTGCCAGCAGCTTCAGACAGGGAATTGAGACCCAGTACTTC. This translates into CASSFRQGIETQYF.

This clonotype was seen more than once but under ten times. The gene calls are TRBV6-5 and TRBJ1-2; tentatively, D is TRBD1 (5 bases). V shed 5 bases and J shed 8 bases, with 15 bases lying between them. There are 13 residues in the CDR3. Germline loops: CDR1 MNHEY, CDR2 SVGAGI. CDR3 nucleotides: TGTGCCAGCAGTGGGACCGGACATATAGGCTACACCTTC. Protein: CASSGTGHIGYTF.

CDR3 nucleotide sequence: TGTGCCAGCAGTAGGACAGCAACTAATGAAAAACTGTTTTTT. Protein sequence: CASSRTATNEKLFF. This rearrangement joins TRBV12-3 or TRBV12-4 to TRBJ1-4, with D perhaps matching TRBD1 (6 bases). Trimming took 5 bases from V and 0 from J, leaving 7 bases between them. CDR3 size: 14 residues.

The table lists this clonotype with many counts. This chain joins TRBV2 and TRBJ2-3, with D unresolved. V gave up 8 bases and J gave up 5 bases, with 5 bases separating them. CDR1 and CDR2 (germline): SNHLY, FYNNEI. The CDR3 sequence is 10 residues long. CDR3: CASFIDTQYF. CDR3 bases: TGTGCCAGCTTCATAGATACGCAGTATTTT.